These T cell receptor beta chains were read from a single sample in a study of blood T cell repertoires in COVID-19. The table came from immunoSEQ multiplex PCR; TCRdb's copy has only in-frame clones and leaves some out. The sample has around 250,000 clones, 89% seen once. The specimen was peripheral blood. Receptor source: a woman in her 40s who had recovered from COVID-19. Each CDR3 is given with its conserved first and last residue. A D gene is named only where the DNA matches it firmly. The listing skips clone size in some rows; elsewhere it reads once, few, many or a size class.

d_gene,j_gene,abundance,v_gene,CDR3nt,CDR3aa
TRBD1,TRBJ2-1,-,TRBV9,TGTGCCAGCAGCTTCACCGGGACAGGCTACAATGAGCAGTTCTTC,CASSFTGTGYNEQFF
TRBD2,TRBJ2-5,-,TRBV5-1,TGCGCCAGCAGCCCAAGCGGGGAGGGGGAGACCCAGTACTTC,CASSPSGEGETQYF
TRBD2,TRBJ2-2,-,TRBV6-8,TGTGCCATCCTACCCTCCCTAGCGGGAGATCGTTTCACCGGGGAGCTGTTTTTT,CAILPSLAGDRFTGELFF
-,TRBJ1-5,once,TRBV2,TGTGCCAGCAGTGAAGACAGAATAAATCAGCCCCAGCATTTT,CASSEDRINQPQHF
TRBD2,TRBJ2-3,-,TRBV15,TGTGCCACCAGCAGACGAAGACTAGCGGGACGCACAGATACGCAGTATTTT,CATSRRRLAGRTDTQYF
-,TRBJ2-2,-,TRBV7-3,TGTGCCAGCAGCTCCCCGGGGCAGGGGAGTTCCGGGGAGCTGTTTTTT,CASSSPGQGSSGELFF
-,TRBJ2-2,once,TRBV24-1,TGTGCCACCAGTGATCCCAGATTCACCGGGGAGCTGTTTTTT,CATSDPRFTGELFF
-,TRBJ2-2,-,TRBV11-2,TGTGCCAGCAGCCCGTCGGGTAAGCGGGCGAACACCGGGGAGCTGTTTTTT,CASSPSGKRANTGELFF
TRBD1,TRBJ2-4,-,TRBV5-1,TGCGCCAGCAGGATGGGGACAGGGGAGAACATTCAGTACTTC,CASRMGTGENIQYF
-,TRBJ2-2,once,TRBV7-6,TGTGCCAGCAGCACCTACCACACCGGGGAGCTGTTTTTT,CASSTYHTGELFF
-,TRBJ1-6,few,TRBV3-1/TRBV3-2,TGTGCCAGCAGCCAAGAGGGACACACCAATTCACCCCTCCACTTT,CASSQEGHTNSPLHF
TRBD2,TRBJ2-7,-,TRBV4-1,TGCGCCAGCAGCCAAGGAACAGGAGAACTAGCGACCGTCTACGAGCAGTACTTC,CASSQGTGELATVYEQYF
-,TRBJ2-3,-,TRBV6-5,TGTGCCAGCAGTTACTCACAGAAAAGCACAGATACGCAGTATTTT,CASSYSQKSTDTQYF
-,TRBJ2-7,-,TRBV5-1,TGCGCCAGCAGCGCCCGACAGCCCTACGAGCAGTACTTC,CASSARQPYEQYF
-,TRBJ2-5,-,TRBV19,TGTGCCAGTAGGGCCGGGACTCTCACTCAAGAGACCCAGTACTTC,CASRAGTLTQETQYF
-,TRBJ1-1,-,TRBV28,TGTGCCAGCAGTTTTCGGGGTTATAACACTGAAGCTTTCTTT,CASSFRGYNTEAFF
-,TRBJ2-2,-,TRBV6-5,TGTGCCAGCAGGTGGCTAAGGGGAAAGTCCGGGGAGCTGTTTTTT,CASRWLRGKSGELFF
TRBD1,TRBJ1-5,-,TRBV2,TGTGCCAGCAGCAGTTCCACAGGGGTGGGGCCCCAGCATTTT,CASSSSTGVGPQHF
TRBD1,TRBJ1-2,few,TRBV29-1,TGCAGCGTTTTGACCCCAACGGACAGGGCGGGCTACACCTTC,CSVLTPTDRAGYTF
TRBD1,TRBJ2-7,-,TRBV5-8,TGTGCCAGCAGCACAAGACGGACAGGGGCCTACGAGCAGTACTTC,CASSTRRTGAYEQYF
TRBD1,TRBJ1-5,once,TRBV6-6,TGTGCCAGCAGGGGGGGACAGGCTAGTGCTCAGCCCCAGCATTTT,CASRGGQASAQPQHF
TRBD1,TRBJ2-5,-,TRBV6-5,TGTGCCAGCACCGAGGGACAGGCCCAAGAGACCCAGTACTTC,CASTEGQAQETQYF
TRBD1,TRBJ2-2,-,TRBV15,TGTGCCACCAGCAGAGATCTCGGACAGGGGGCGCCCGGGGAGCTGTTTTTT,CATSRDLGQGAPGELFF
-,TRBJ2-1,-,TRBV15,TGTGCCACCAGTTCGCCCTGGAGGGACAATGAGCAGTTCTTC,CATSSPWRDNEQFF
-,TRBJ2-3,-,TRBV12-3/TRBV12-4,TGTGCCAGCAGCTACACAGATACGCAGTATTTT,CASSYTDTQYF
-,TRBJ2-3,-,TRBV5-1,TGCGCCAGCAGCTTGGGGGACTCGAGCACAGATACGCAGTATTTT,CASSLGDSSTDTQYF
TRBD1,TRBJ2-7,once,TRBV28,TGTGCCAGCAGTTTGATTCCGGGACAGGGAAGCTACGAGCAGTACTTC,CASSLIPGQGSYEQYF
TRBD1,TRBJ1-3,-,TRBV5-1,TGCGCCAGCAGCCAGACAACAGGGGAAGACACCATATATTTT,CASSQTTGEDTIYF
TRBD2,TRBJ2-2,-,TRBV10-2,TGCGCCAGCAGGTCCGAGCGGGAATACACCGGGGAGCTGTTTTTT,CASRSEREYTGELFF
TRBD2,TRBJ2-7,-,TRBV5-8,TGTGCCAGCAGCCCGGGAGGCGGGAGTGCGTTCGAGCAGTACTTC,CASSPGGGSAFEQYF
TRBD1,TRBJ2-5,-,TRBV4-1,TGCGCCAGCAGCTACGAGCAGGGGGCCCAAGAGACCCAGTACTTC,CASSYEQGAQETQYF
-,TRBJ1-5,-,TRBV27,TGTGCCAGCAGTTTGCGGGGGGCAAGCAATCAGCCCCAGCATTTT,CASSLRGASNQPQHF
-,TRBJ2-1,-,TRBV4-2,TGTGCCAGCAGCCAAGCGAGCGGCAATGAGCAGTTCTTC,CASSQASGNEQFF
-,TRBJ1-2,-,TRBV30,TGTGCCGGTCGCCAACAGGGATCTTATGGCTACACCTTC,CAGRQQGSYGYTF
-,TRBJ1-2,-,TRBV19,TGTGCCAGTAGTATCAATGCAGGTATAGCGAACTATGGCTACACCTTC,CASSINAGIANYGYTF
TRBD1,TRBJ2-7,-,TRBV14,TGTGCCAGCAGCCCTGGACAGGGGGCAACCTACGAGCAGTACTTC,CASSPGQGATYEQYF
-,TRBJ2-2,-,TRBV6-5,TGTGCCAGCCTCTCCCTAGCGCCCACCGGGGAGCTGTTTTTT,CASLSLAPTGELFF
-,TRBJ2-1,-,TRBV6-1,TGTGCCAGCAGTGACGGGGGTCCCTCCTACAATGAGCAGTTCTTC,CASSDGGPSYNEQFF
TRBD1,TRBJ2-3,once,TRBV7-6,TGTGCCAGCAGCTGGGCAGGGGGCACGGGCACAGATACGCAGTATTTT,CASSWAGGTGTDTQYF
-,TRBJ2-7,-,TRBV11-2,TGTGCCAGCACCCCGTCTGGGGCTGACTACGAGCAGTACTTC,CASTPSGADYEQYF
TRBD1,TRBJ1-5,few,TRBV19,TGTGCCAGTTCCCCGGGACAGGGGATTCCTAGCAATCAGCCCCAGCATTTT,CASSPGQGIPSNQPQHF
-,TRBJ1-5,-,TRBV12-5,TGTGCTAGTGGTTTGGTACCGGGGGGGGGCAATCAGCCCCAGCATTTT,CASGLVPGGGNQPQHF
TRBD2,TRBJ2-7,-,TRBV6-1,TGTGCCAGCAGTGAAGCGCTTCCGCCTAGCGGGAGCTTCGAGCAGTACTTC,CASSEALPPSGSFEQYF
TRBD2,TRBJ2-1,-,TRBV3-1/TRBV3-2,TGTGCCAGCAGCCAAGCTCTGCGACTAGCGGGAGCAAATGAGCAGTTCTTC,CASSQALRLAGANEQFF
TRBD1,TRBJ2-3,-,TRBV7-9,TGTGCCAGCAGCTCGGGCAGTCGGACAGGGAGTAACACAGATACGCAGTATTTT,CASSSGSRTGSNTDTQYF
TRBD2,TRBJ2-1,-,TRBV11-2,TGTGCCAGCAGCTTAGATTTCGGAGCGGGAGTTAATGAGCAGTTCTTC,CASSLDFGAGVNEQFF
TRBD2,TRBJ2-5,-,TRBV5-8,TGTGCCAGCAGCCCGGGGACTAGCGGCCAAGAGACCCAGTACTTC,CASSPGTSGQETQYF
-,TRBJ1-1,-,TRBV14,TGTGCCAGCAGCCAAGCCCGGAGAGTTGACACTGAAGCTTTCTTT,CASSQARRVDTEAFF
TRBD1,TRBJ2-1,-,TRBV24-1,TGTGCCACCAGTGAGAAAAGGGGGCCCTCCTACAATGAGCAGTTCTTC,CATSEKRGPSYNEQFF
TRBD1,TRBJ2-1,-,TRBV5-1,TGCGCCAGCAGGGAAAGGACAGGGGGCCCAGATGAGCAGTTCTTC,CASRERTGGPDEQFF
TRBD2,TRBJ2-3,few,TRBV6-1,TGTGCCAGCAGTGAAACTAGCGGGAGGCCAGATACGCAGTATTTT,CASSETSGRPDTQYF
-,TRBJ1-1,-,TRBV15,TGTGCCACCAGCAGAGATGGAGGCGGGGCGAACACTGAAGCTTTCTTT,CATSRDGGGANTEAFF
TRBD1,TRBJ2-4,-,TRBV24-1,TGTGCCGCTGGACAGGAAAACATTCAGTACTTC,CAAGQENIQYF